A selection of T cell receptor beta chains follows, all from one sample in a study of cytomegalovirus exposure and HLA in healthy donors. Here immunoSEQ multiplex PCR was the method, and the copy in TCRdb shows in-frame clones only, minus some. The table has some 99,000 clones, just under 70% seen once. Material: PBMCs. Source of these receptors: an older woman in good health and CMV-seropositive. Each CDR3 is given with its conserved first and last residue. A D gene is named only where the DNA matches it firmly. Clone size is not always given. Where it is, it says once, few, many or a class for expanded clones.

abundance	d_gene	v_gene	j_gene	CDR3nt	CDR3aa
many	TRBD1	TRBV5-1	TRBJ1-4	TGCGCCAGCAGCTTGGTTTCAGGGGGCAAGGGTGAAAAACTGTTTTTT	CASSLVSGGKGEKLFF
-	-	TRBV18	TRBJ1-6	TGTGCCAGCTCACCTCAATCCAGGGCCAATAATTCACCCCTCCACTTT	CASSPQSRANNSPLHF
-	TRBD1	TRBV5-4	TRBJ1-6	TGTGCCAGTTCCTGGGACAGCAATAATTCACCCCTCCACTTT	CASSWDSNNSPLHF
-	-	TRBV30	TRBJ2-6	TGTGCCTGGAGTCCCCTCGGGGTGAGCGGGGCCAACGTCCTGACTTTC	CAWSPLGVSGANVLTF
-	TRBD1	TRBV27	TRBJ1-4	TGTGCCAGCTCTACCGGGACAGGGGTAGAAAAACTGTTTTTT	CASSTGTGVEKLFF
-	-	TRBV2	TRBJ2-2	TGTGCCCCCAGGGCGAACACCGGGGAGCTGTTTTTT	CAPRANTGELFF
-	-	TRBV19	TRBJ1-5	TGTGCCAGTAGCTCGGGTTGGGGGGATCAGCCCCAGCATTTT	CASSSGWGDQPQHF
-	-	TRBV18	TRBJ1-3	TGTGCCAGCTCACCAACGGGACTGAGCTCTGGAAACACCATATATTTT	CASSPTGLSSGNTIYF
-	TRBD2	TRBV5-1	TRBJ2-1	TGCGCCAGCAGCCCCGGGGGGACTAGCGGGGCATATGAGCAGTTCTTC	CASSPGGTSGAYEQFF
-	-	TRBV19	TRBJ2-7	TGTGCCAGGAGACGCCCGGGCGGGGTCGAGCAGTACTTC	CARRRPGGVEQYF
-	-	TRBV7-9	TRBJ1-6	TGTGCCAGCAGCTTAGCGGGGGGGACCTATAATTCACCCCTCCACTTT	CASSLAGGTYNSPLHF
-	TRBD1	TRBV30	TRBJ1-1	TGTGCCTGGACGGGACAGATGAACACTGAAGCTTTCTTT	CAWTGQMNTEAFF
-	TRBD2	TRBV7-6	TRBJ2-3	TGTGCCAGCAGCTTAGCCGGGGGGGCGGATACGCAGTATTTT	CASSLAGGADTQYF
-	TRBD2	TRBV19	TRBJ2-1	TGTGCCAGTAGTAAGCGGGGGGGCTACAATGAGCAGTTCTTC	CASSKRGGYNEQFF
-	-	TRBV7-9	TRBJ1-1	TGTGCCCTAGGAGGGGACACTGAAGCTTTCTTT	CALGGDTEAFF
-	-	TRBV4-3	TRBJ1-1	TGCGCCAGCAGCCAAGACCCAGGGCCAACTGAAGCTTTCTTT	CASSQDPGPTEAFF
-	-	TRBV15	TRBJ2-1	TGTGCCACCAGCAGCCGGACCCAGGGCATTGATTGGAATGAGCAGTTCTTC	CATSSRTQGIDWNEQFF
-	TRBD1	TRBV6-5	TRBJ2-3	TGTGCCAGCAGTTCTGTGACAGGGGCCTCCACAGATACGCAGTATTTT	CASSSVTGASTDTQYF
-	-	TRBV12-5	TRBJ1-1	TGTGCTAGTGCACGAGGGGGGGGCACTGAAGCTTTCTTT	CASARGGGTEAFF
few	-	TRBV2	TRBJ2-7	TGTGCCAGCAGTGATGGGGCCGTGGGTACCTACGAGCAGTACTTC	CASSDGAVGTYEQYF
few	-	TRBV6-1	TRBJ1-2	TGTGCCAGCAGTGATCCGGCCGGGGGACTATCAGGCTACACCTTC	CASSDPAGGLSGYTF
-	-	TRBV7-9	TRBJ1-5	TGTGCCAGCAGCTTACAGGGAGGGGATCAGCCCCAGCATTTT	CASSLQGGDQPQHF
-	-	TRBV11-2	TRBJ1-1	TGTGCCAGCAGCTTAGCCGGTAGTTCTGAAGCTTTCTTT	CASSLAGSSEAFF
-	TRBD1	TRBV6-5	TRBJ2-3	TGTGCCAGCAGCTACGGACAGGGCCCAGATACGCAGTATTTT	CASSYGQGPDTQYF
-	-	TRBV15	TRBJ1-6	TGTGCCACCAGCAGAGATCTTTATAATTCACCCCTCCACTTT	CATSRDLYNSPLHF
-	TRBD2	TRBV11-3	TRBJ2-3	TGTGCCAGCAGCCGTGGCGGGGGTCTGAGCACAGATACGCAGTATTTT	CASSRGGGLSTDTQYF
once	-	TRBV2	TRBJ2-3	TGTGCCAGCAGTGGACGGGGGAGCATAACAGATACGCAGTATTTT	CASSGRGSITDTQYF
-	TRBD2	TRBV18	TRBJ2-3	TGTGCCAGCTCACCGGTTAGCGGGAGCACAGATACGCAGTATTTT	CASSPVSGSTDTQYF
few	TRBD2	TRBV5-1	TRBJ2-1	TGCGCCAGCAGCTTGGAAAGACTAGCGGGGGGTCAGATAAACAATGAGCAGTTCTTC	CASSLERLAGGQINNEQFF
-	-	TRBV7-9	TRBJ2-1	TGTGCCAGCAGCTTGAGCCGGGGGAGCTCCTACAATGAGCAGTTCTTC	CASSLSRGSSYNEQFF
-	-	TRBV6-6	TRBJ1-5	TGTGCCAGCAGCGTACAGGGTTTTAGCAATCAGCCCCAGCATTTT	CASSVQGFSNQPQHF
-	TRBD1	TRBV7-9	TRBJ1-1	TGTGCCAGCAGGCCTGGACAGGATCCTCAAGCTTTCTTT	CASRPGQDPQAFF
-	-	TRBV5-1	TRBJ1-3	TGCGCCAGCAGCTTGGATCCAGGGACAAAAAACACCATATATTTT	CASSLDPGTKNTIYF
-	TRBD1	TRBV2	TRBJ1-2	TGTGCCAGCAGCGATTGGACAGGGACCCCCAACTATGGCTACACCTTC	CASSDWTGTPNYGYTF
-	-	TRBV5-4	TRBJ2-1	TGTGCCAGCAGCCCTGAGGTGAGCTCCTACAATGAGCAGTTCTTC	CASSPEVSSYNEQFF
-	-	TRBV29-1	TRBJ1-1	TGCAGCGTTGAACGAGGGGGGAACACTGAAGCTTTCTTT	CSVERGGNTEAFF
few	TRBD2	TRBV6-5	TRBJ2-3	TGTGCCAGCAGTGGGTGGACTAGCAAAGATACGCAGTATTTT	CASSGWTSKDTQYF
-	TRBD2	TRBV20-1	TRBJ2-3	TGCAGTGCTAGACTAGCGGGGCAGTATTTT	CSARLAGQYF
-	TRBD2	TRBV4-3	TRBJ2-4	TGCGCCAGCAGCCAAGAATTGGGGAGCGGGGCGCAGGCCAAAAACATTCAGTACTTC	CASSQELGSGAQAKNIQYF
once	-	TRBV19	TRBJ1-2	TGTGCCAGTAGGAAGAGGGACATTGCTACTAACTATGGCTACACCTTC	CASRKRDIATNYGYTF
few	TRBD1	TRBV19	TRBJ2-6	TGTGCCAGTAGCGCCGGGACAGGGACCGCTGGGGCCAACGTCCTGACTTTC	CASSAGTGTAGANVLTF
once	TRBD1	TRBV11-2	TRBJ1-2	TGTGCCAGCAGCTTAGGCGGACAGGCAGTAAACTATGGCTACACCTTC	CASSLGGQAVNYGYTF
-	-	TRBV5-6	TRBJ2-7	TGTGCCAGCAGCTCGGGTCCCTACGAGCAGTACTTC	CASSSGPYEQYF
-	TRBD2	TRBV19	TRBJ2-4	TGTGCCTCTGGGAGGGGCCCAAACTTAGGGGCCAAAAACATTCAGTACTTC	CASGRGPNLGAKNIQYF
-	TRBD2	TRBV30	TRBJ2-1	TGTGCCTGGAGTGTTGGTATGATTGGCGGGGGGGCCTCCTACAATGAGCAGTTCTTC	CAWSVGMIGGGASYNEQFF
-	-	TRBV5-6	TRBJ1-2	TGTGCCAGCAGCTTGGCGGGGGATGGCTACACCTTC	CASSLAGDGYTF
few	-	TRBV2	TRBJ1-5	TGTGCCAGCAGTGATTGGGGGGATAGCAATCAGCCCCAGCATTTT	CASSDWGDSNQPQHF
-	-	TRBV5-1	TRBJ2-1	TGCGCCAGCAGCGCCCGACTAGATGATGAGCAGTTCTTC	CASSARLDDEQFF
-	TRBD1	TRBV11-2	TRBJ1-1	TGTGCCAGCAGCCGATTGCCCGGACAGGTTAACACTGAAGCTTTCTTT	CASSRLPGQVNTEAFF
once	-	TRBV12-5	TRBJ2-7	TGTGCTAGTGGTAATATCGGACAGGGAGGGGTAACCTACGAGCAGTACTTC	CASGNIGQGGVTYEQYF
few	-	TRBV6-5	TRBJ1-6	TGTGCCAGCAGTTACATCAGTTATTATAATTCACCCCTCCACTTT	CASSYISYYNSPLHF
once	-	TRBV7-8	TRBJ2-7	TGTGCCAGCAGCTTAACTTCGACGGGTTCCTACGAGCAGTACTTC	CASSLTSTGSYEQYF
-	-	TRBV7-9	TRBJ2-7	TGTGCCAGCAGCCCCCCAGTCGGACAGTTCTCCGAGCAGTACTTC	CASSPPVGQFSEQYF
few	-	TRBV30	TRBJ1-1	TGTGCCTGGAGGCAACAGGGGAACACTGAAGCTTTCTTT	CAWRQQGNTEAFF
-	TRBD1	TRBV5-1	TRBJ1-2	TGCGCCAGCAGCCGCGGACAGGGAGTTAACTATGGCTACACCTTC	CASSRGQGVNYGYTF
-	-	TRBV2	TRBJ1-1	TGTGCCAGCAGGGAGGGTAAGGCTGAAGCTTTCTTT	CASREGKAEAFF
few	TRBD2	TRBV27	TRBJ2-1	TGTGCCAGCAGTCTCGGGGGGAACTCCTACAATGAGCAGTTCTTC	CASSLGGNSYNEQFF
-	-	TRBV6-5	TRBJ2-7	TGTGCCAGCAGTTACTCTGAGGCGGTAAGAGAGCAGTACTTC	CASSYSEAVREQYF
-	-	TRBV18	TRBJ2-3	TGTGCCAGCTCACGGACAGCAGATACGCAGTATTTT	CASSRTADTQYF